This T cell receptor (beta chain) was observed in a study of blood T cell repertoires in COVID-19. About the research overall: Sample material is recorded as cDNA or gDNA derived from T cells, B-cell-depleted T cells, or PBMCs.

Sequencing was performed with immunoSEQ multiplex PCR; in TCRdb, only in-frame clones are kept and a portion is missing. The data hold about 70,000 clones, with 75% to 85% observed a single time. The V segment lost 6 bases and the J segment 5 bases; nucleotides outside the gene matches: 10. Germline V gene sequence: CDR1 MGHDK, CDR2 SYGVNS. The CDR3 is made up of 16 amino acids. The chain combines TRBV25-1 with TRBJ1-6; 7 nucleotides align to TRBD1. The material sequenced was peripheral blood. This sequence originates from a woman between 65 and 79 years old with acute or convalescent COVID-19. The CDR3 DNA sequence: TGTGCCAGCAGAGCACAGGGGTTGCAAAATAATTCACCCCTCCACTTT. Encoded protein: CASRAQGLQNNSPLHF. Together with reference TRBV25-1 and TRBJ1-6, the CDR3 gives the full variable domain: EADIYQTPRYLVIGTGKKITLECSQTMGHDKMYWYQQDPGMELHLIHYSYGVNSTEKGDLSSESTVSRIRTEHFPLTLESARPSHTSQYLCASRAQGLQNNSPLHFGNGTRLTVT.